The 21 T cell receptor beta chains below come from one sample, sequenced in a study of sequential checkpoint blockade in melanoma. The treatment denotes: randomized to nivolumab then ipilimumab (arm A) or the reverse (arm B). Some clones are missing from TCRdb's copy, which holds only in-frame ones; the method was immunoSEQ multiplex PCR. The profile shows about 5,000 clones, 25% to 40% of them singletons. The sequences come from tumor tissue (inferred from file names), collected from a patient given nivolumab and ipilimumab in sequence. The receptor source for this set is a human donor with melanoma.

The chain is built from TRBV19 and TRBJ2-6; 11 bases are shared with TRBD1. With 1 base clipped from V and 4 bases from J, the junction kept 6 bases outside the gene matches. Germline CDR1 is LNHDA and CDR2 is SQIVND (reference sequence). The CDR3 extends over 18 amino acids. The CDR3 nucleotides are TGTGCCAGTAGTATAGTAGGACAGGGGGCTACAGGGGCCAACGTCCTGACTTTC. Protein sequence: CASSIVGQGATGANVLTF.

The V and J genes are TRBV6-1 and TRBJ2-7; 7 nucleotides match TRBD1. Germline loops: CDR1 MNHNS, CDR2 SASEGT. This CDR3 has 14 residues. With V trimmed by 0 bases and J by 3 bases, 2 bases remained unmatched. CDR3 protein: CASSEATGDYEQYF. The CDR3 region has the DNA TGTGCCAGCAGTGAAGCCACAGGGGACTACGAGCAGTACTTC.

This clone is termed medium-sized. The chain has TRBV19 and TRBJ2-1; 8 bases are shared with TRBD2. CDR3 length equals 20 residues. Trimming at V came to 2 bases and at J to 2 bases, leaving 17 bases not matched to a gene. Germline V lookup: CDR1 LNHDA, CDR2 SQIVND (reference sequence). The CDR3 nucleotides read TGTGCCAGTAGTATACGCGGCCACGAATCCAGCGGGGGACCCTACAATGAGCAGTTCTTC. Its translation is CASSIRGHESSGGPYNEQFF.

V gene TRBV19 combines with J gene TRBJ2-4; D not certain. With 1 base removed from V and 0 bases from J, the gap between germline ends came to 7 bases. The CDR3 runs to 15 residues. Germline-derived CDR1 and CDR2 are LNHDA and SQIVND (reference sequence). The DNA for the CDR3 is TGTGCCAGTAGTATAGCGGGCGGAGCCAAAAACATTCAGTACTTC. This encodes CASSIAGGAKNIQYF. The full variable domain, with the rest looked up from reference TRBV19 and TRBJ2-4, is DGGITQSPKYLFRKEGQNVTLSCEQNLNHDAMYWYRQDPGQGLRLIYYSQIVNDFQKGDIAEGYSVSREKKESFPLTVTSAQKNPTAFYLCASSIAGGAKNIQYFGAGTRLSVL.

Sample share makes this clone medium-sized. The V and J genes are TRBV28 and TRBJ2-6; 7 bases line up with TRBD1. Trimming removed 8 bases from V and 0 bases from J; junction bases left unmatched: 16. The CDR3 length is 19 residues. Germline lookup yields CDR1 MDHEN and CDR2 SYDVKM. The CDR3 coding sequence is TGTGCCAGCGACCCGCGAGGGGGACAGTCACACTCTGGGGCCAACGTCCTGACTTTC. Translated: CASDPRGGQSHSGANVLTF.

The rearrangement links TRBV30 to TRBJ1-2, with D unclear. CDR1 and CDR2 from the germline V gene are GTSNPN and SVGIG (reference sequence). V was shortened by 3 bases and J by 0 bases, with 8 bases between the two germline ends. This CDR3 comprises 13 residues. CDR3 sequence: CAWSPTANYGYTF. CDR3 bases: TGTGCCTGGAGCCCCACAGCTAACTATGGCTACACCTTC.

In this sample, this clone turned up a few times. The CDR3 sequence: CAIRTGPEGEAFF. The CDR3 nucleotides are TGTGCCATCAGGACCGGTCCGGAGGGGGAAGCTTTCTTT. The chain links TRBV6-8 to TRBJ1-1; tentative D call: TRBD1 (5 bases). The V gene's germline CDR1 is MNHGY and CDR2 SAAAGT. CDR3 length: 13 amino acids. V lost 10 bases and J lost 8, with 20 bases in between.

This clone has a handful of counts. The genes are TRBV7-4 and TRBJ2-2, with D perhaps matching TRBD1 (5 bases). Deletions cut 5 bases from V and 2 bases from J, with 12 bases between. CDR1 SGHVT and CDR2 SQSDAQ come from the germline V gene. The CDR3 loop spans 15 amino acids. The CDR3 loop is CASSAQGFNTGELFF. Here the CDR3 DNA reads TGTGCCAGCAGCGCCCAGGGCTTTAACACCGGGGAGCTGTTTTTT.

This chain joins TRBV6-8 and TRBJ2-5; TRBD1 aligns across 9 bases. CDR1 is MNHGY and CDR2 is SAAAGT in the germline V gene. Trimming took 6 bases from V and 3 from J; bases not matched to a gene: 8. This CDR3 comprises 15 residues. DNA of the CDR3: TGTGCCAGCAGGCCCTTCTGGGACAGGGAAGAGACCCAGTACTTC. Translating gives CASRPFWDREETQYF.

By share, this clone ranks as medium-sized. This chain connects TRBV11-3 to TRBJ2-2, with D tentatively TRBD1 (6 bases). V shed 3 bases and J shed 0 bases, with 8 bases lying between them. The germline V gene encodes CDR1 SGHNT and CDR2 YENEEA. This CDR3 has 15 residues. The CDR3: CASSFGTTNTGELFF. CDR3 nucleotides: TGTGCCAGCAGCTTCGGGACAACGAACACCGGGGAGCTGTTTTTT.

Remarks on this clone: Germline is not matched at one junction end, which may reflect a read error. V is TRBV6-8 and J is TRBJ2-7; 9 nucleotides agree with TRBD2. The CDR3 contains 15 residues. The germline gives CDR1 MNHGY, CDR2 SAAAGT. Written as DNA, the CDR3 is TGTGCCATCAGTGGGGCTAGCGGGGTTACCTACGAGCAGTACTTC. Protein: CAISGASGVTYEQYF.

In its sample, this clone was seen a few times. The J gene is TRBJ1-2, the V gene TRBV2; no clear D. CDR1 is SNHLY, CDR2 FYNNEI, per germline. The ends were cut back, 2 bases at V and 4 bases at J, with 5 bases in the middle. CDR3 size: 12 residues. The CDR3 coding sequence is TGTGCCAGCAGTGAAACCAGCTATGGCTACACCTTC. It codes for CASSETSYGYTF.

The chain links TRBV15 to TRBJ1-5, with a tentative D call TRBD1 (6 bases). This CDR3 region has 15 residues. Germline CDR1 reads LNHNV; CDR2 reads YYDKDF (reference sequence). V lost 3 bases to trimming and J lost 2 bases, with 11 bases between them. DNA for the CDR3: TGTGCCACCAGCAGTGACAGGCTGGGCAATCAGCCCCAGCATTTT. This codes for CATSSDRLGNQPQHF.

The chain has TRBV28 and TRBJ2-7; TRBD2 might be the D (7 bases). Germline lookup yields CDR1 MDHEN and CDR2 SYDVKM. Trimming removed 6 bases from V and 5 bases from J, with 29 bases in between. The CDR3 length is 18 residues. The CDR3: CASRKQGGSGWAKNEQYF. CDR3 in DNA: TGTGCCAGCAGGAAACAAGGGGGTAGCGGGTGGGCAAAAAACGAGCAGTACTTC.

The chain uses TRBV28 and TRBJ1-1; D is uncertain. Deletions cut 2 bases from V and 0 bases from J, with 10 bases between. The CDR3 consists of 15 residues. Germline V gives CDR1 MDHEN, CDR2 SYDVKM. CDR3 DNA: TGTGCCAGCAGTTTAATCCGAGGGATGAACACTGAAGCTTTCTTT. It specifies CASSLIRGMNTEAFF. Drawing the rest from reference TRBV28 and TRBJ1-1, the complete variable domain is DVKVTQSSRYLVKRTGEKVFLECVQDMDHENMFWYRQDPGLGLRLIYFSYDVKMKEKGDIPEGYSVSREKKERFSLILESASTNQTSMYLCASSLIRGMNTEAFFGQGTRLTVV.

This chain joins TRBV30 and TRBJ1-5; D gene uncertain. From germline, CDR1 is GTSNPN and CDR2 SVGIG (reference sequence). Trimming removed 5 bases from V and 2 bases from J, with 7 bases in between. This CDR3 is built from 12 residues. CDR3 nucleotides: TGTGCCTGGGGCCGGGGCAATCAGCCCCAGCATTTT. It is translated as CAWGRGNQPQHF. Filled out from reference TRBV30 and TRBJ1-5, the complete variable domain reads SQTIHQWPATLVQPVGSPLSLECTVEGTSNPNLYWYRQAAGRGLQLLFYSVGIGQISSEVPQNLSASRPQDRQFILSSKKLLLSDSGFYLCAWGRGNQPQHFGDGTRLSIL.

By sample fraction, this clone is medium-sized. The chain uses TRBV7-5 and TRBJ2-1; the D call in the table, TRBD2, was not verified against the DNA. TRBV7-5 is assigned pseudogene status. The CDR3 length is 15 residues. The CDR3 coding sequence is TGTGCCAGCAGCTTGGTTGCGGTTCCGACTAGCGGGTGGTTCTTC. This translates into CASSLVAVPTSGWFF.

J is TRBJ2-7 and V is TRBV9, with 8 bases that match TRBD1. The CDR3 spans 14 residues. The germline V gene has CDR1 SGDLS and CDR2 YYNGEE. The junction had 6 bases not matched to a gene; V was cut back by 5 bases and J by 2 bases. The CDR3 nucleotides are TGTGCCAGCAGTGATGCGGGACAGGCCTACGAGCAGTACTTC. This codes for CASSDAGQAYEQYF.

The chain carries TRBV28 and TRBJ2-4; possibly TRBD2 for D (5 bases). V lost 5 bases, J lost 10 bases, and 12 bases lay in between. Germline CDR1 MDHEN, CDR2 SYDVKM. The CDR3 extends over 12 amino acids. CDR3 protein: CASSDARTIQYF. The CDR3 DNA is TGTGCCAGCAGTGACGCCAGGACTATTCAGTACTTC.

This clone was observed a few times. The chain combines TRBV6-4 with TRBJ2-7, with TRBD1 matching 9 bases. Per germline, CDR1 MRHNA and CDR2 SNTAGT. Unmatched junction bases numbered 8, after V lost 5 bases and J lost 0 bases. The length of the CDR3 is 16 residues. CDR3 nucleotide sequence: TGTGCCAGCAGTTACGGGGGGACAGGGTTCTCCTACGAGCAGTACTTC. Its protein product is CASSYGGTGFSYEQYF.

The CDR3 bases are TGTGCCAGCTCACCACAGGCAGACCTTGGCTCCGGGGAGCTGTTTTTT. It yields the protein CASSPQADLGSGELFF. The J gene is TRBJ2-2, the V gene TRBV18; D gene ambiguous. Trimming removed 1 base at V and 6 bases at J, with 15 bases between. Germline V gene sequence: CDR1 KGHSH, CDR2 LQKENI. The CDR3 loop spans 16 amino acids.